Below, 3 T cell receptor beta chains from the same sample are listed, as sequenced in a study of response to subunit inactivated influenza vaccine. One entry per CDR3 protein results from TCRdb running MiXCR on the RT-PCR reads. This sample yields 650,000 to 800,000 distinct CDR3 sequences, of which approximately 15% are seen a single time; less than 7% belongs to the top ten. This sample comprised PBMCs from blood, obtained 14 to 15 days before vaccination. These receptors came from a man in his forties or fifties who received an inactivated influenza vaccine.

This clonotype was detected a few times. The chain carries TRBV28 and TRBJ1-2; D unclear. V lost 2 bases and J 7 bases, leaving 8 bases between the germline ends. Germline lookup yields CDR1 MDHEN and CDR2 SYDVKM. The CDR3 loop spans 12 amino acids. In nucleotides, the CDR3 is TGTGCCAGCAGTTTAATGGGTGTTGGCTACACCTTC. Translated: CASSLMGVGYTF.

The sample holds many counts of this clonotype. The chain uses TRBV5-6 and TRBJ2-1; 8 bases agree with TRBD2. Germline-derived CDR1 and CDR2 are SGHDT and YYEEEE. The V and J ends lost 6 bases and 3 bases, in that order; junction bases with no gene match: 8. This CDR3 has 15 amino acids. In nucleotides, the CDR3 is TGTGCCAGCACCTACGTTACTAGCGGCTACAATGAGCAGTTCTTC. It is translated as CASTYVTSGYNEQFF.

This clonotype was observed a handful of times. This rearrangement joins TRBV10-3 to TRBJ2-3; D is ambiguous. Germline CDR1 is ENHRY and CDR2 is SYGVKD. The length of the CDR3 is 15 residues. Trimming cost V 10 bases and J 1 base, with 18 bases left between them. CDR3 region: CATQIGPEGTDTQYF. CDR3 in DNA: TGTGCCACCCAAATAGGGCCCGAGGGCACAGATACGCAGTATTTT.